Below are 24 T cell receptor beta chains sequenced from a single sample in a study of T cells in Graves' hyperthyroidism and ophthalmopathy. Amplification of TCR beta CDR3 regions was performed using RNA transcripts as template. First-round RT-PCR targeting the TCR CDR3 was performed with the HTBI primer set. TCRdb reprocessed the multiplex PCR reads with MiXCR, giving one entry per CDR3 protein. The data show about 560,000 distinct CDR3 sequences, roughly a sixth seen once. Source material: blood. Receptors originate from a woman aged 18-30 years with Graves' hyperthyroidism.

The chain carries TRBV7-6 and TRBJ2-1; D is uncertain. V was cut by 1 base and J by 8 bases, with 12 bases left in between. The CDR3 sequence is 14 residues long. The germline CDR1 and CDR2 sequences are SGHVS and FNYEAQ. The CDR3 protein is CASSLGTVSDEQFF. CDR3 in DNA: TGTGCCAGCAGCTTAGGGACGGTCTCCGATGAGCAGTTCTTC.

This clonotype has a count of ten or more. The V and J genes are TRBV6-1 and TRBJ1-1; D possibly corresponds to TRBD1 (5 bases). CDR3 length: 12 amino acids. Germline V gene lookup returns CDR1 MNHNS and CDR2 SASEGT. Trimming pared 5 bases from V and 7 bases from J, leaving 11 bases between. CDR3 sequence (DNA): TGTGCCAGCAGTCATGGAAGGGGTGAAGCTTTCTTT. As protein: CASSHGRGEAFF.

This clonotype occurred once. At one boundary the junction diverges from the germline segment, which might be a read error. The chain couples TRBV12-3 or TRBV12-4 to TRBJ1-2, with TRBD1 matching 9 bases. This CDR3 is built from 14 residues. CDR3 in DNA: TGTGCCAGCAGCCGGACAGGGGTCCTCTATAGCTACACCTTC. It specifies CASSRTGVLYSYTF.

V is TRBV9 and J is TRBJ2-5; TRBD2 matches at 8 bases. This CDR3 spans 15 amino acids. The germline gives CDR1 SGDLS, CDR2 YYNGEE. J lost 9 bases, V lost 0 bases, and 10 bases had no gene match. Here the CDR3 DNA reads TGTGCCAGCAGCGTAGGAGTTAGCGGGATGGAGGCCCAGTACTTC. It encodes CASSVGVSGMEAQYF.

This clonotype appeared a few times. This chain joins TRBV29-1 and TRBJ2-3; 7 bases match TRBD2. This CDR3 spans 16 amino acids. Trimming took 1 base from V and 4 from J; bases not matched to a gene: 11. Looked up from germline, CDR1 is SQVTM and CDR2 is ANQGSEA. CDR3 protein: CSVEGTGLGSPDTQYF. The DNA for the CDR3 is TGCAGCGTTGAAGGGACCGGACTAGGTTCCCCAGATACGCAGTATTTT.

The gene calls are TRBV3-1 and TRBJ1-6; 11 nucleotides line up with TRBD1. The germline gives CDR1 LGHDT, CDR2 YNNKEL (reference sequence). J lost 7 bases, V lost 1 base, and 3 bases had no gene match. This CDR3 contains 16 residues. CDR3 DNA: TGTGCCAGCAGCCAAGCCGGGACAGGGGGGAATTCACCCCTCCACTTT. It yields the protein CASSQAGTGGNSPLHF.

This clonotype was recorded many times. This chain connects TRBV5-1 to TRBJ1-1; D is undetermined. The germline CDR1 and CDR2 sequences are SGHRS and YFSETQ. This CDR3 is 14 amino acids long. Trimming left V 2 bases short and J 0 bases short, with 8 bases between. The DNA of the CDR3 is TGCGCCAGCAGCTTCACAGACCTGAACACTGAAGCTTTCTTT. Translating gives CASSFTDLNTEAFF.

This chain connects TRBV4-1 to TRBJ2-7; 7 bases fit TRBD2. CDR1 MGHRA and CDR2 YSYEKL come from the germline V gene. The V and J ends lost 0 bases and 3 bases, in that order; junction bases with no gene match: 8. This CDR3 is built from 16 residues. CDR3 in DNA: TGCGCCAGCAGCCAAGATCAGCCGGGGAGGGACTACGAGCAGTACTTC. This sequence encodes CASSQDQPGRDYEQYF.

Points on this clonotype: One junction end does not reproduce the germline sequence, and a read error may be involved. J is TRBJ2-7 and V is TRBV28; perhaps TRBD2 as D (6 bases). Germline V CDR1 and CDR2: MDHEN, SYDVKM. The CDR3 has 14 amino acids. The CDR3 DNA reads TGTGCCGGCAGCACCCGGGAGTTCACCTACGAGCAGTACTTC. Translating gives CAGSTREFTYEQYF.

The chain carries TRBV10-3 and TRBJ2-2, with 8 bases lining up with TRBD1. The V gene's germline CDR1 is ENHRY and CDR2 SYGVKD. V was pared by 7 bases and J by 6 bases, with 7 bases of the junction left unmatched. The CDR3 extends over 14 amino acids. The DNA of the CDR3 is TGTGCCATCAAGGCGGAGACAGGGGCCGGGGAGCTGTTTTTT. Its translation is CAIKAETGAGELFF.

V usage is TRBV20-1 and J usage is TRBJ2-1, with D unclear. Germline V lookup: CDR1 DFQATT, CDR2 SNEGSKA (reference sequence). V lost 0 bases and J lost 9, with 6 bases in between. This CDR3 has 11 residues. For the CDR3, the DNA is TGCAGTGCTAGAGATTTACGTGAGCAGTTCTTC. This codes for CSARDLREQFF.

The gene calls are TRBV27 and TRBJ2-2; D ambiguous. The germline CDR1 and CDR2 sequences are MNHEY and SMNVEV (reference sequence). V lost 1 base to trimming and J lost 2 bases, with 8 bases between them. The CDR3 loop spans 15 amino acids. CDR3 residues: CASSLWQVNTGELFF. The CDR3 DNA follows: TGTGCCAGCAGTTTATGGCAGGTCAACACCGGGGAGCTGTTTTTT.

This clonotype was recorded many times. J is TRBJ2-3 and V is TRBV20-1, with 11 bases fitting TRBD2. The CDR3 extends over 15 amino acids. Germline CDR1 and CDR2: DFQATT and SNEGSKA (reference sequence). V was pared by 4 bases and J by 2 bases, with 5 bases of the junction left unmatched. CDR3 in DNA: TGCAGTGCTACGCTAGCGGGGGGCCCCACAGATACGCAGTATTTT. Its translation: CSATLAGGPTDTQYF.

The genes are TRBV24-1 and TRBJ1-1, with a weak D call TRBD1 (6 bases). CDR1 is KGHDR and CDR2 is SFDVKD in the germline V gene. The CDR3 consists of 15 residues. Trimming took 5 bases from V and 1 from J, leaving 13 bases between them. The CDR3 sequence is CATSGSGGGNTEAFF. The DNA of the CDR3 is TGTGCCACCAGTGGTAGTGGAGGGGGGAACACTGAAGCTTTCTTT.

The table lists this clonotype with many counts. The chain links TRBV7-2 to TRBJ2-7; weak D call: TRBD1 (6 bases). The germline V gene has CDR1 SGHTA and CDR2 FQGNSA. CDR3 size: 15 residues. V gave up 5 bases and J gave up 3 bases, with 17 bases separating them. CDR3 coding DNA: TGTGCCAGCAGCACGTCAGGGGCCCCGAACTACGAGCAGTACTTC. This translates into CASSTSGAPNYEQYF.

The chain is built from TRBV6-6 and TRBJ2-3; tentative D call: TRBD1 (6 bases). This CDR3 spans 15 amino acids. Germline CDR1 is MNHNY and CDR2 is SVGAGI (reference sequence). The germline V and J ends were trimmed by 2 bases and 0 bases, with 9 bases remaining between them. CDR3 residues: CASSYTGQSTDTQYF. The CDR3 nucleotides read TGTGCCAGCAGTTACACCGGACAGAGCACAGATACGCAGTATTTT.

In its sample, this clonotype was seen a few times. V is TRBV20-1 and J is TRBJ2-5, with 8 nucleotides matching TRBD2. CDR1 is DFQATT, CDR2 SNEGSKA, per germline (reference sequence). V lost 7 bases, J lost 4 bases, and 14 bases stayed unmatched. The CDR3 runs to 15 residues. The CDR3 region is CSVTYGRAFPETQYF. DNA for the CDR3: TGCAGTGTTACATACGGGAGGGCCTTCCCAGAGACCCAGTACTTC.

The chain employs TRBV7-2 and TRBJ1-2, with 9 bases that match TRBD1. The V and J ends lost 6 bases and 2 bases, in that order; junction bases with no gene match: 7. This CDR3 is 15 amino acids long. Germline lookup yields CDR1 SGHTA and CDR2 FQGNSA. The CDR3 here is CASRYMTGGNYGYTF. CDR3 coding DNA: TGTGCCAGCAGATACATGACAGGGGGGAACTATGGCTACACCTTC. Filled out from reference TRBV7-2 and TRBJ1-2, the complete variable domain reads GAGVSQSPSNKVTEKGKDVELRCDPISGHTALYWYRQSLGQGLEFLIYFQGNSAPDKSGLPSDRFSAERTGGSVSTLTIQRTQQEDSAVYLCASRYMTGGNYGYTFGSGTRLTVV.

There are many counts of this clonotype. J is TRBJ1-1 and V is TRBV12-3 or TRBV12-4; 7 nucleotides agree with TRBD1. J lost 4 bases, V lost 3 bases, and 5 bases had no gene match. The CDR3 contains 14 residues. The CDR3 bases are TGTGCCAGCAGTTTGGAGGGGGCTGGCACTGAAGCTTTCTTT. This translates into CASSLEGAGTEAFF.

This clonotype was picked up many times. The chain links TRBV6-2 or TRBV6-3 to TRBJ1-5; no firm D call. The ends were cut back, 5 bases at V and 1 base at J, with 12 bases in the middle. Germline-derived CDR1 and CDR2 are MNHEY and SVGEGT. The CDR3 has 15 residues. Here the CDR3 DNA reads TGTGCCAGCAGTCTGCCAGGACGGAGCAATCAGCCCCAGCATTTT. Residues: CASSLPGRSNQPQHF.

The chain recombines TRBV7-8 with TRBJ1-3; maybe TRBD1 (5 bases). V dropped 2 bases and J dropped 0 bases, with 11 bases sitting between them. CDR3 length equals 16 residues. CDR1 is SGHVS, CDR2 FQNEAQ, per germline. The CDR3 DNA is TGTGCCAGCAGCTTAAGGGACCGTAGCTCTGGAAACACCATATATTTT. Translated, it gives CASSLRDRSSGNTIYF. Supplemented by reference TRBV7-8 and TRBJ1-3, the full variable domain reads GAGVSQSPRYKVAKRGQDVALRCDPISGHVSLFWYQQALGQGPEFLTYFQNEAQLDKSGLPSDRFFAERPEGSVSTLKIQRTQQEDSAVYLCASSLRDRSSGNTIYFGEGSWLTVV.

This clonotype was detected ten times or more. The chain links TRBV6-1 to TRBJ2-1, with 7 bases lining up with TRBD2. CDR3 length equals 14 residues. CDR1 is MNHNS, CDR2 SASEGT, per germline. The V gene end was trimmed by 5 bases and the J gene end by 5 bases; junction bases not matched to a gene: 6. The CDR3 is CASSRAGTDNEQFF. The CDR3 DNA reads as TGTGCCAGCAGTAGAGCGGGAACCGACAATGAGCAGTTCTTC.

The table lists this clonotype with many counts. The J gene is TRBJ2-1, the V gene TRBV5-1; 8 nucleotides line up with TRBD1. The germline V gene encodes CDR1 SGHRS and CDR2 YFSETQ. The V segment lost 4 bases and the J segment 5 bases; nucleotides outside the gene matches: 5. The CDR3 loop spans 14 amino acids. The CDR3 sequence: CASSRTGNNNEQFF. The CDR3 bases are TGCGCCAGCAGCAGGACAGGGAACAACAATGAGCAGTTCTTC.

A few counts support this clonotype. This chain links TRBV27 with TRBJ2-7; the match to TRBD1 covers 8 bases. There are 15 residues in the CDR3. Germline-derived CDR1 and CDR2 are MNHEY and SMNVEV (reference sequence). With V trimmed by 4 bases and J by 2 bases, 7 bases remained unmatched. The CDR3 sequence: CASSSSTGVPYEQYF. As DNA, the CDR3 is TGTGCCAGCAGTTCCTCGACAGGGGTACCCTACGAGCAGTACTTC.